Listed here are 12 T cell receptor beta chains from one sample, sequenced in a study of T cells in Graves' hyperthyroidism and ophthalmopathy. RNA transcripts yielded amplified TCR beta CDR3 regions. The HTBI primer set served for first-round RT-PCR of the TCR CDR3. TCRdb processed the multiplex PCR reads anew with MiXCR; each CDR3 protein has one entry. The repertoire includes hundreds of thousands of distinct CDR3 sequences, 14% to 15% of them detected once, and about 4% sits in the top ten. The sample comprised blood. The origin of the receptors is a woman between 40 and 50 years old with Graves' ophthalmopathy.

The sample holds many counts of this clonotype. The chain is built from TRBV5-1 and TRBJ2-7; tentatively, D is TRBD1 (6 bases). Germline-derived CDR1 and CDR2 are SGHRS and YFSETQ. CDR3 length: 15 residues. V was clipped by 0 bases and J by 3 bases, with 13 bases between them. The CDR3 loop reads CASSLETGNLYEQYF. The CDR3 nucleotides are TGCGCCAGCAGCTTGGAGACAGGAAATCTCTACGAGCAGTACTTC.

The sample holds many counts of this clonotype. This chain links TRBV12-3 or TRBV12-4 with TRBJ2-2; weak D call: TRBD2 (7 bases). The CDR3 covers 17 residues. V lost 7 bases to trimming and J lost 1 base, with 19 bases between them. Here the CDR3 reads CASISLGASGNTGELFF. CDR3 bases: TGTGCCAGCATTTCTCTGGGGGCTAGCGGGAACACCGGGGAGCTGTTTTTT.

This clonotype was counted many times. The chain employs TRBV4-1 and TRBJ2-5; 12 bases agree with TRBD2. V lost 2 bases, J lost 5 bases, and 6 bases stayed unmatched. This CDR3 is built from 16 residues. Per the germline V gene, CDR1 is MGHRA and CDR2 is YSYEKL. CDR3 coding DNA: TGCGCCAGCAGCCAACGAAGACTAGCGGGAGCGGAGACCCAGTACTTC. Its translation: CASSQRRLAGAETQYF.

This clonotype has a count of ten or more. The V and J genes are TRBV9 and TRBJ2-5, with unresolved D. The CDR3 sequence is 12 residues long. CDR1 is SGDLS and CDR2 is YYNGEE in the germline V gene. Trimming cost V 0 bases and J 7 bases, with 7 bases left between them. Here the CDR3 DNA reads TGTGCCAGCAGCGTAGGGTGGACGACCCAGTACTTC. Its protein is CASSVGWTTQYF.

At least ten counts were recorded for this clonotype. The chain couples TRBV27 to TRBJ2-7, with D perhaps TRBD2 (5 bases). The CDR3 loop spans 12 amino acids. CDR1 and CDR2 (germline): MNHEY, SMNVEV (reference sequence). Between the trimmed V and J ends, which lost 6 bases and 6 bases, there was a span of 12 bases. In DNA, the CDR3 is TGTGCCAGCAGCCGGAAACTAGGCGAGCAGTACTTC. Its protein product is CASSRKLGEQYF.

This clonotype was found many times. V and J are TRBV7-8 and TRBJ2-2; tentative D call: TRBD2 (5 bases). The CDR3 is 13 amino acids. V lost 5 bases to trimming and J lost 4 bases, with 8 bases between them. Germline V gene lookup returns CDR1 SGHVS and CDR2 FQNEAQ. This CDR3 reads CASSPTITGELFF. The CDR3 coding sequence is TGTGCCAGCAGCCCGACTATCACCGGGGAGCTGTTTTTT.

This chain uses TRBV6-2 or TRBV6-3 with TRBJ1-5; a possible D gene is TRBD1 (5 bases). This CDR3 region has 17 residues. CDR1 is MNHEY and CDR2 is SVGEGT in the germline V gene. V lost 2 bases and J 1 base, leaving 15 bases between the germline ends. The CDR3 is CASSYREGRLSNQPQHF. As DNA, the CDR3 is TGTGCCAGCAGTTACAGGGAGGGGAGGTTAAGCAATCAGCCCCAGCATTTT.

In its sample, this clonotype was seen many times. The rearrangement links TRBV11-3 to TRBJ2-4; D not certain. This CDR3 is built from 13 residues. Trimming shortened V by 3 bases and J by 3 bases, and 6 bases separated the two germline ends. CDR1 SGHNT and CDR2 YENEEA come from the germline V gene. The DNA for the CDR3 is TGTGCCAGCAGCTTTAACAGCAAAAACATTCAGTACTTC. Amino acids: CASSFNSKNIQYF.

This clonotype has more than one count but fewer than ten. The chain uses TRBV5-5 and TRBJ2-7, with D maybe TRBD2 (6 bases). This CDR3 contains 14 residues. Per germline, CDR1 SGHKS and CDR2 YYEKEE (reference sequence). With 2 bases removed from V and 3 bases from J, the gap between germline ends came to 12 bases. For the CDR3, the DNA is TGTGCCAGCAGCTTCGGTTGGGGGGACTACGAGCAGTACTTC. Translated: CASSFGWGDYEQYF.

V and J are TRBV7-2 and TRBJ1-5; tentatively, D is TRBD1 (5 bases). The germline gives CDR1 SGHTA, CDR2 FQGNSA. V dropped 4 bases and J dropped 8 bases, with 15 bases sitting between them. The CDR3 runs to 14 residues. CDR3 nucleotides: TGTGCCAGCAGCTCCCAGCCGGCAGGGAAGCCCCAGCATTTT. The encoded protein is CASSSQPAGKPQHF.

This clonotype has at least ten counts. The rearrangement links TRBV6-1 to TRBJ1-6; possible D gene TRBD1, 5 bases. The V and J ends lost 5 bases and 7 bases respectively, with 15 bases between them. This CDR3 has 15 amino acids. The germline V gene encodes CDR1 MNHNS and CDR2 SASEGT. CDR3 in amino acids: CASSPTGTGNSPLHF. The CDR3 DNA is TGTGCCAGCAGTCCCACCGGGACGGGGAATTCACCCCTCCACTTT.

In its sample, this clonotype was seen many times. This chain links TRBV27 with TRBJ1-5; D remains ambiguous. Germline V gene sequence: CDR1 MNHEY, CDR2 SMNVEV (reference sequence). V lost 2 bases and J 9 bases, leaving 11 bases between the germline ends. CDR3 length equals 13 residues. The CDR3 loop is CASSLKGGGPQHF. In DNA form, the CDR3 reads TGTGCCAGCAGTTTAAAGGGAGGAGGGCCCCAGCATTTT.